The clone carrying this TCR beta chain was seen a handful of times. Its target is not known. The data were obtained in a study of T-cell reconstitution after alpha-beta-depleted transplantation in children. Study-level results: Hyperexpanded clones declined; after one year, newly produced T cells mostly supplied diversity. Several hundred expanded graft clones reportedly supplied alpha-beta T cells about two months after transplant. Certain patients had high TCRbeta diversity at day 60, and it came from recipient T cells and thymic progenitors that survived.

Using unique molecular identifiers, the investigators prepared the TCRbeta library. TCRdb analysed the PCR reads with MiXCR anew, one entry per CDR3 protein. The sample carries around 450,000 distinct CDR3 sequences, roughly 17% recorded once. V lost 0 bases, J lost 6 bases, and 9 bases lay in between. The CDR3 totals 14 residues. CDR1 and CDR2 from the germline V gene are LGHDT and YNNKEL (reference sequence). The chain combines TRBV3-1 with TRBJ2-1; D unresolved. Material: PBMCs, mostly from graft donor cells, obtained 360 days after TCRalphabeta/CD19-depleted stem cell transplant. This clonotype was obtained from a boy in the first two years of life who had a stem cell transplant for Wiskott-Aldrich syndrome, so the T cells may come from the graft donor. CDR3 nucleotides: TGTGCCAGCAGCCAAGATTTACTACCCAATGAGCAGTTCTTC. Amino acids: CASSQDLLPNEQFF.